One and the same sample provided the 16 T cell receptor beta chains below, sequenced in a study of CD8 T cells in Susac syndrome. The RNA input was about 0.5 to 1 ug, and it was reverse transcribed with random hexamers. Each CDR3 protein is one row after TCRdb ran MiXCR on the immunoSEQ multiplex PCR reads. The data show about 190,000 distinct CDR3 sequences, with 90% to 96% seen just once and approximately 0.1% held by the top ten. Sequencing was done on a sample of CD4+ T cells from PBMCs. These receptors were collected from a human donor with Susac syndrome.

J is TRBJ2-3 and V is TRBV15, with 8 bases lining up with TRBD2. Germline trimming cut 4 bases from V and 3 bases from J; bases unmatched to any gene: 3. The CDR3 runs 14 residues. The germline V gene encodes CDR1 LNHNV and CDR2 YYDKDF (reference sequence). CDR3 protein: CATSIQRGTDTQYF. The DNA of the CDR3 is TGTGCCACCAGCATCCAGCGGGGGACAGATACGCAGTATTTT.

This rearrangement joins TRBV30 to TRBJ1-1; D perhaps matches TRBD1 (5 bases). V shed 3 bases and J shed 4 bases, with 12 bases lying between them. The CDR3 length is 13 residues. Germline CDR1 GTSNPN, CDR2 SVGIG (reference sequence). The CDR3 spells CAWRGTRGTEAFF. For the CDR3, the DNA is TGTGCCTGGAGGGGGACGAGGGGCACTGAAGCTTTCTTT. The full variable domain, completed using reference TRBV30 and TRBJ1-1, is SQTIHQWPATLVQPVGSPLSLECTVEGTSNPNLYWYRQAAGRGLQLLFYSVGIGQISSEVPQNLSASRPQDRQFILSSKKLLLSDSGFYLCAWRGTRGTEAFFGQGTRLTVV.

J is TRBJ1-1 and V is TRBV30; D remains ambiguous. CDR1 GTSNPN and CDR2 SVGIG come from the germline V gene (reference sequence). The CDR3 contains 13 residues. The V gene lost 5 bases and the J gene lost 2 bases, with 12 bases spanning the gap. In nucleotides, the CDR3 is TGTGCCTGGGGCGCTTACGGAAACACTGAAGCTTTCTTT. Its protein is CAWGAYGNTEAFF.

The rearrangement uses TRBV5-1 and TRBJ1-5, with D maybe TRBD1 (6 bases). V dropped 4 bases and J dropped 3 bases, with 8 bases sitting between them. This CDR3 is built from 13 residues. The germline V gene encodes CDR1 SGHRS and CDR2 YFSETQ. The CDR3 loop is CASSRGYNQPQHF. The CDR3 nucleotides read TGCGCCAGCAGCAGGGGGTACAATCAGCCCCAGCATTTT.

J is TRBJ2-2 and V is TRBV4-3, with 10 positions matching TRBD2. The CDR3 covers 15 residues. After removal of 2 bases from V and 4 bases from J, the junction contained 1 base not matched to a gene. Germline assignment: CDR1 LGHNA and CDR2 YSLEER. The CDR3 loop reads CASSQSGGVTGELFF. The CDR3 region has the DNA TGCGCCAGCAGCCAAAGCGGGGGGGTCACCGGGGAGCTGTTTTTT.

The rearrangement joins TRBV30 to TRBJ1-2; possible D gene TRBD1, 5 bases. V dropped 1 base and J dropped 5 bases, with 11 bases sitting between them. CDR3 length: 13 residues. Germline assignment: CDR1 GTSNPN and CDR2 SVGIG (reference sequence). The CDR3 is CAWSGQGRYGYTF. The CDR3 DNA follows: TGTGCCTGGAGTGGTCAGGGACGGTATGGCTACACCTTC. Using reference TRBV30 and TRBJ1-2 for the parts outside the CDR3, the full variable domain is SQTIHQWPATLVQPVGSPLSLECTVEGTSNPNLYWYRQAAGRGLQLLFYSVGIGQISSEVPQNLSASRPQDRQFILSSKKLLLSDSGFYLCAWSGQGRYGYTFGSGTRLTVV.

This CDR3 reads CASSGSSGANVLTF. CDR3 nucleotides: TGTGCCAGCAGTGGCAGCTCTGGGGCCAACGTCCTGACTTTC. The V call is TRBV2, the J call TRBJ2-6; no clear D. Trimming removed 4 bases from V and 0 bases from J, with 4 bases in between. Germline-derived CDR1 and CDR2 are SNHLY and FYNNEI. The CDR3 has 14 amino acids.

The rearrangement links TRBV3-1 to TRBJ2-7; no clear D gene. CDR3 length: 14 residues. Per germline, CDR1 LGHDT and CDR2 YNNKEL (reference sequence). The V end was cut by 0 bases, the J end by 6 bases, with 12 bases between. The CDR3 protein is CASSQDIGPGEQYF. The CDR3 coding sequence is TGTGCCAGCAGCCAAGATATAGGGCCGGGCGAGCAGTACTTC.

This clonotype came up a few times. The rearrangement links TRBV30 to TRBJ1-2; no firm D call. Germline CDR1 and CDR2: GTSNPN and SVGIG (reference sequence). Trimming took 0 bases from V and 5 from J, leaving 7 bases between them. This CDR3 has 12 amino acids. The CDR3 bases are TGTGCCTGGAGTGTTGGGGAATATGGCTACACCTTC. This translates into CAWSVGEYGYTF. The whole variable domain, filled in from reference TRBV30 and TRBJ1-2, reads SQTIHQWPATLVQPVGSPLSLECTVEGTSNPNLYWYRQAAGRGLQLLFYSVGIGQISSEVPQNLSASRPQDRQFILSSKKLLLSDSGFYLCAWSVGEYGYTFGSGTRLTVV.

The rearrangement uses TRBV12-5 and TRBJ1-2, with D possibly TRBD1 on 5 matching bases. This CDR3 is built from 13 residues. Trimming cost V 1 base and J 8 bases, with 11 bases left between them. Germline CDR1 reads LGHNT; CDR2 reads FRNRAP. The CDR3 region is CASGLDQGRGYTF. The CDR3 DNA is TGTGCTAGTGGTTTGGACCAGGGACGCGGCTACACCTTC.

The chain uses TRBV7-9 and TRBJ1-2; D unresolved. Trimming shortened V by 2 bases and J by 0 bases, and 7 bases separated the two germline ends. CDR1 and CDR2 from the germline V gene are SEHNR and FQNEAQ (reference sequence). The CDR3 runs to 14 residues. The CDR3 nucleotides read TGTGCCAGCAGCTTAAACGGAGCTAACTATGGCTACACCTTC. Encoded protein: CASSLNGANYGYTF.

This CDR3 is CSVETDRYNEQFF. CDR3 nucleotides: TGCAGCGTTGAAACGGACAGATACAATGAGCAGTTCTTC. The V call is TRBV29-1, the J call TRBJ2-1, with D perhaps matching TRBD1 (6 bases). The CDR3 has 13 amino acids. Per the germline V gene, CDR1 is SQVTM and CDR2 is ANQGSEA. V was cut by 2 bases and J by 4 bases, with 9 bases left in between.

The CDR3 sequence is CSASWAGRNIQYF. CDR3 DNA sequence: TGCAGTGCTAGTTGGGCAGGGAGAAACATTCAGTACTTC. The chain joins TRBV20-1 to TRBJ2-4; D might be TRBD1 or TRBD2, each matching 5 bases. Looked up from germline, CDR1 is DFQATT and CDR2 is SNEGSKA (reference sequence). V was pared by 3 bases and J by 6 bases, with 12 bases between. This CDR3 is built from 13 residues.

The CDR3 is CSVGSGSGYTF. As DNA, the CDR3 is TGCAGCGTTGGATCGGGGAGCGGCTACACCTTC. V is TRBV29-1 and J is TRBJ1-2; no clear D gene. Germline CDR1 SQVTM, CDR2 ANQGSEA. The V end lost 4 bases, the J end lost 8 bases, and 11 bases lay between the germline ends. CDR3 length equals 11 residues. Complete variable domain (other parts from reference TRBV29-1 and TRBJ1-2): SAVISQKPSRDICQRGTSLTIQCQVDSQVTMMFWYRQQPGQSLTLIATANQGSEATYESGFVIDKFPISRPNLTFSTLTVSNMSPEDSSIYLCSVGSGSGYTFGSGTRLTVV.

This clonotype was seen once. The chain joins TRBV20-1 to TRBJ2-1; 15 bases are shared with TRBD2. Germline assignment: CDR1 DFQATT and CDR2 SNEGSKA (reference sequence). The CDR3 is made up of 17 amino acids. After removal of 4 bases from V and 6 bases from J, the junction contained 10 bases not matched to a gene. CDR3 loop: CSATGTSGGKGGNEQFF. Written as DNA, the CDR3 is TGCAGTGCTACCGGGACTAGCGGGGGGAAAGGTGGCAATGAGCAGTTCTTC.

The gene calls are TRBV12-3 or TRBV12-4 and TRBJ2-2; D may be TRBD1 or TRBD2 (6 bases each). CDR3 length: 15 residues. V lost 7 bases to trimming and J lost 0 bases, with 12 bases between them. The CDR3 loop is CASNFGGPNTGELFF. In nucleotides, the CDR3 is TGTGCCAGCAACTTCGGGGGCCCGAACACCGGGGAGCTGTTTTTT.